The 13 T cell receptor beta chains reported below all come from one sample, sequenced in a study of CD8 T cells in ankylosing spondylitis. The study's findings and limits: Characteristic, it appeared, of ankylosing spondylitis blood was a TCR beta motif of several highly homologous variants.

These receptors have no known antigen. TCRdb independently ran MiXCR on the 5' RACE reads; one entry per CDR3 protein. The sample has around 430,000 distinct CDR3 sequences, roughly a sixth seen once. The sequenced sample consisted of blood, either unsorted or a sorted T cell fraction (not recorded which). All receptors come from a male donor with ankylosing spondylitis.

The genes are TRBV15 and TRBJ2-7; 7 positions match TRBD2. The CDR3 is 14 residues long. Germline CDR1 is LNHNV and CDR2 is YYDKDF (reference sequence). The V and J ends lost 2 bases and 0 bases, in that order; junction bases with no gene match: 1. The CDR3 loop is CATSRLADSYEQYF. The CDR3 DNA reads as TGTGCCACCAGCAGACTAGCGGACTCCTACGAGCAGTACTTC.

This clonotype was detected only a few times. The chain links TRBV6-5 to TRBJ1-2, with 9 bases that match TRBD1. Germline V gives CDR1 MNHEY, CDR2 SVGAGI. CDR3 length equals 13 residues. Losses at the gene ends were 5 bases for V and 8 bases for J; bases not matched to a gene: 6. CDR3 in amino acids: CASSLDRGKGYTF. The CDR3 region has the DNA TGTGCCAGCAGTCTCGACAGGGGGAAGGGCTACACCTTC.

The genes are TRBV10-2 and TRBJ1-2; possibly TRBD1 for D (5 bases). CDR1 is WSHSY and CDR2 is SAAADI in the germline V gene. This CDR3 region has 14 residues. V was clipped by 3 bases and J by 5 bases, with 13 bases between them. The CDR3 coding sequence is TGCGCCAGCAGTGATTTGGGGGGAGGTTATGGCTACACCTTC. Its protein is CASSDLGGGYGYTF.

This clonotype was recorded many times. V is TRBV2 and J is TRBJ2-1; D might be TRBD1 or TRBD2, each matching 6 bases. The V and J ends lost 6 bases and 6 bases respectively, with 15 bases between them. This CDR3 has 14 residues. Germline assignment: CDR1 SNHLY and CDR2 FYNNEI. The CDR3 DNA sequence: TGTGCCAGCAGGATGCAGGAGGGGGTCAATGAGCAGTTCTTC. It codes for CASRMQEGVNEQFF. Full variable domain (rest looked up from reference TRBV2 and TRBJ2-1): EPEVTQTPSHQVTQMGQEVILRCVPISNHLYFYWYRQILGQKVEFLVSFYNNEISEKSEIFDDQFSVERPDGSNFTLKIRSTKLEDSAMYFCASRMQEGVNEQFFGPGTRLTVL.

This chain links TRBV5-1 with TRBJ2-1; D ambiguous. The V end was cut by 2 bases, the J end by 0 bases, with 15 bases between. Looked up from germline, CDR1 is SGHRS and CDR2 is YFSETQ. This CDR3 has 17 residues. The CDR3 is CASSFRAEKSSYNEQFF. The CDR3 DNA follows: TGCGCCAGCAGCTTTCGCGCAGAAAAAAGCTCCTACAATGAGCAGTTCTTC. Full variable domain (remainder filled in from reference TRBV5-1 and TRBJ2-1): KAGVTQTPRYLIKTRGQQVTLSCSPISGHRSVSWYQQTPGQGLQFLFEYFSETQRNKGNFPGRFSGRQFSNSRSEMNVSTLELGDSALYLCASSFRAEKSSYNEQFFGPGTRLTVL.

In this sample, this clonotype turned up many times. V usage is TRBV7-9 and J usage is TRBJ2-1; D may be TRBD2 (5 bases). The CDR3 runs to 13 residues. V was pared by 1 base and J by 4 bases, with 5 bases between. Per the germline V gene, CDR1 is SEHNR and CDR2 is FQNEAQ (reference sequence). This chain's CDR3 is CASSLGEYNEQFF. The CDR3 coding sequence is TGTGCCAGCAGCTTAGGGGAGTACAATGAGCAGTTCTTC.

J is TRBJ2-7 and V is TRBV11-2; 8 bases line up with TRBD2. Germline lookup yields CDR1 SGHAT and CDR2 FQNNGV. Unmatched junction bases numbered 8, after V lost 1 base and J lost 12 bases. This CDR3 region has 13 residues. CDR3 sequence (DNA): TGTGCCAGCAGCTTAGGGTTCCAGCGGGAGAGGTACTTC. Amino acids: CASSLGFQRERYF.

This clonotype has more than one count but fewer than ten. The chain couples TRBV20-1 to TRBJ1-5; D is ambiguous. V was cut by 0 bases and J by 0 bases, with 9 bases left in between. Germline V gene sequence: CDR1 DFQATT, CDR2 SNEGSKA (reference sequence). This CDR3 spans 15 amino acids. CDR3 in amino acids: CSAREWRYSNQPQHF. DNA for the CDR3: TGCAGTGCTAGAGAATGGCGGTATAGCAATCAGCCCCAGCATTTT.

In its sample, this clonotype was seen many times. This CDR3 reads CSVKRGRNEQFF. The CDR3 DNA reads TGCAGCGTTAAAAGGGGGCGCAATGAGCAGTTCTTC. The chain recombines TRBV29-1 with TRBJ2-1; 7 positions agree with TRBD1. Per germline, CDR1 SQVTM and CDR2 ANQGSEA. This CDR3 is built from 12 residues. The V gene end was trimmed by 5 bases and the J gene end by 6 bases; junction bases not matched to a gene: 4.

This clonotype was observed a few times. This chain links TRBV11-2 with TRBJ1-6; D possibly corresponds to TRBD1 (6 bases). This CDR3 has 17 amino acids. Trimming pared 1 base from V and 6 bases from J, leaving 16 bases between. CDR1 and CDR2 (germline): SGHAT, FQNNGV. CDR3 in amino acids: CASSLGIWGAPNSPLHF. The CDR3 nucleotides read TGTGCCAGCAGCTTAGGGATCTGGGGGGCGCCTAATTCACCCCTCCACTTT.

In its sample, this clonotype was seen a few times. V and J are TRBV7-9 and TRBJ1-5; D is perhaps TRBD1 (6 bases). This CDR3 spans 15 amino acids. Looked up from germline, CDR1 is SEHNR and CDR2 is FQNEAQ (reference sequence). The germline V and J ends were trimmed by 5 bases and 3 bases, with 14 bases remaining between them. The CDR3 sequence is CASSGTDSPNQPQHF. The CDR3 coding sequence is TGTGCCAGCAGCGGCACGGACAGCCCCAATCAGCCCCAGCATTTT.

This clonotype was picked up a small number of times. The V gene is TRBV20-1, the J gene TRBJ1-2; perhaps TRBD1 as D (6 bases). Germline CDR1 is DFQATT and CDR2 is SNEGSKA (reference sequence). The CDR3 has 14 amino acids. DNA for the CDR3: TGCACGACTTGGACACAGGGCCTAAACTATGGCTACACCTTC. The encoded protein is CTTWTQGLNYGYTF.

Ten or more counts support this clonotype. The rearrangement links TRBV6-1 to TRBJ1-2, with D unresolved. Germline CDR1 MNHNS, CDR2 SASEGT. The CDR3 length is 15 residues. Trimming left V 6 bases short and J 3 bases short, with 17 bases between. The CDR3 is CASSRRKELYYGYTF. DNA for the CDR3: TGTGCCAGCAGCCGCCGCAAGGAACTTTACTATGGCTACACCTTC.